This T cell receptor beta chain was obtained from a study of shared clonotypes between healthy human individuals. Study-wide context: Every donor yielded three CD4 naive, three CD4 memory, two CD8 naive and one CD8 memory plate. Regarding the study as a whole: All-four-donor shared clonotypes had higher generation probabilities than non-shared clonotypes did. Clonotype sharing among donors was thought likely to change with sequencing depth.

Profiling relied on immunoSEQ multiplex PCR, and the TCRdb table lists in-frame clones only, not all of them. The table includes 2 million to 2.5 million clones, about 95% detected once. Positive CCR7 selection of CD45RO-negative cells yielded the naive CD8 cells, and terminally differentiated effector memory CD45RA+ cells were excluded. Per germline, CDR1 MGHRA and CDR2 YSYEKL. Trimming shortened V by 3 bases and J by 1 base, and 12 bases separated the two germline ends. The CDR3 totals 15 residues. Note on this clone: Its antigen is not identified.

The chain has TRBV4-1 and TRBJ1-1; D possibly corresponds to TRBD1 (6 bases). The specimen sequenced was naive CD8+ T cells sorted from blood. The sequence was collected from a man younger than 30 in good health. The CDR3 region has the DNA TGCGCCAGCAGCCAGGCTATAGGGGGGAACACTGAAGCTTTCTTT. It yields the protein CASSQAIGGNTEAFF.